The next 20 T cell receptor beta chains were all read from a single sample in a study of CD8 T cells in ankylosing spondylitis (dated by TCRdb to the late 2010s). Library creation used 5' RACE. The sample was run on an Illumina HiSeq 2500. TCRdb reprocessing: public reads trimmed at Q25 with fastp, clones called with MiXCR, in-frame beta chains kept. Rows matching on CDR3 protein sequence are summarized as one entry with the most common DNA and genes. In this sample the table shows about 360,000 distinct CDR3 sequences, under 15% of which occur a single time. Approximately 0.99% of the sample comes from the top ten. Material: blood, either unsorted or a sorted T cell fraction (not recorded which). These receptors were collected from a male donor with ankylosing spondylitis or in good health (not recorded which).

The chain is built from TRBV11-2 and TRBJ2-1; TRBD2 aligns across 9 bases. Looked up from germline, CDR1 is SGHAT and CDR2 is FQNNGV. With V trimmed by 4 bases and J by 4 bases, 11 bases remained unmatched. The CDR3 runs to 17 residues. CDR3 loop: CASSSFKRTSAYNEQFF. The DNA for the CDR3 is TGTGCCAGCAGCTCTTTTAAGCGGACTAGCGCTTACAATGAGCAGTTCTTC.

This clonotype came up many times. The chain employs TRBV12-3 or TRBV12-4 and TRBJ2-6; 8 bases are a match to TRBD1. Trimming cost V 2 bases and J 3 bases; bases outside gene matches: 3. This CDR3 has 16 residues. The CDR3 is CASSLTGGGGANVLTF. The CDR3 DNA reads as TGTGCCAGCAGTTTAACAGGGGGAGGTGGGGCCAACGTCCTGACTTTC.

The rearrangement uses TRBV12-3 or TRBV12-4 and TRBJ2-2; 9 nucleotides line up with TRBD1. The CDR3 runs to 16 residues. V lost 3 bases, J lost 3 bases, and 5 bases stayed unmatched. This CDR3 is CASSFWDRVDTGELFF. Here the CDR3 DNA reads TGTGCCAGCAGTTTTTGGGACAGGGTGGACACCGGGGAGCTGTTTTTT.

The rearrangement joins TRBV7-2 to TRBJ2-5; D perhaps matches TRBD1 (5 bases). This CDR3 has 14 amino acids. Germline V CDR1 and CDR2: SGHTA, FQGNSA. The V end was cut by 5 bases, the J end by 5 bases, with 15 bases between. The CDR3 sequence is CASSGLQGVETQYF. For the CDR3, the DNA is TGTGCCAGCAGCGGCCTCCAAGGGGTGGAGACCCAGTACTTC.

The V gene is TRBV24-1, the J gene TRBJ2-2; D perhaps matches TRBD1 (5 bases). V was trimmed by 5 bases and J by 4 bases, leaving 7 bases between them. The CDR3 loop spans 13 amino acids. CDR1 KGHDR and CDR2 SFDVKD come from the germline V gene. The CDR3 sequence: CATSGRGTGELFF. CDR3 bases: TGTGCCACCAGTGGTAGGGGCACCGGGGAGCTGTTTTTT.

The chain is built from TRBV20-1 and TRBJ2-5; D could derive from TRBD1 or TRBD2 (5 bases each). Looked up from germline, CDR1 is DFQATT and CDR2 is SNEGSKA (reference sequence). The ends were cut back, 4 bases at V and 4 bases at J, with 16 bases in the middle. This CDR3 spans 14 amino acids. This chain's CDR3 is CSAIKGSSGETQYF. The CDR3 DNA sequence: TGCAGTGCTATAAAGGGGAGTTCGGGAGAGACCCAGTACTTC.

The rearrangement uses TRBV25-1 and TRBJ2-7; 10 bases fit TRBD1. V lost 3 bases, J lost 4 bases, and 3 bases stayed unmatched. From germline, CDR1 is MGHDK and CDR2 SYGVNS. The CDR3 is 14 amino acids. CDR3: CASSDRTGGYEQYF. CDR3 nucleotide sequence: TGTGCCAGCAGTGACCGGACAGGGGGGTACGAGCAGTACTTC.

This clonotype was counted only a few times. This chain joins TRBV29-1 and TRBJ2-3; 9 bases match TRBD2. The CDR3 contains 15 residues. V was clipped by 6 bases and J by 5 bases; unmatched bases: 12. CDR1 SQVTM and CDR2 ANQGSEA come from the germline V gene. As DNA, the CDR3 is TGCAGCGTCCGATTGCGGGGGGGCGGAGTAGATACGCAGTATTTT. Translating gives CSVRLRGGGVDTQYF.

The rearrangement links TRBV5-1 to TRBJ1-6, with TRBD1 identical over 9 bases. V trimming: 4 bases; J trimming: 7 bases; junction bases outside the gene matches: 9. The CDR3 sequence is 16 residues long. Germline V lookup: CDR1 SGHRS, CDR2 YFSETQ. The CDR3 sequence: CASSGGPGQGNSPLHF. CDR3 sequence (DNA): TGCGCCAGCAGCGGAGGGCCGGGACAGGGCAATTCACCCCTCCACTTT.

This chain uses TRBV29-1 with TRBJ2-3; no clear D gene. CDR1 is SQVTM and CDR2 is ANQGSEA in the germline V gene. This CDR3 has 12 amino acids. V dropped 6 bases and J dropped 4 bases, with 11 bases sitting between them. CDR3 nucleotides: TGCAGCGTGGCCCCGGTTCCAGATACGCAGTATTTT. Residues: CSVAPVPDTQYF.

The chain uses TRBV29-1 and TRBJ1-1; no firm D call. With 1 base removed from V and 4 bases from J, the gap between germline ends came to 13 bases. CDR3 size: 14 residues. The V gene's germline CDR1 is SQVTM and CDR2 ANQGSEA. DNA for the CDR3: TGCAGCGTTGAAGTACGGCTCAGGATCACTGAAGCTTTCTTT. Its translation: CSVEVRLRITEAFF.

This chain connects TRBV29-1 to TRBJ2-5; perhaps TRBD1 as D (6 bases). The CDR3 runs 14 residues. With 5 bases removed from V and 5 bases from J, the gap between germline ends came to 18 bases. CDR1 SQVTM and CDR2 ANQGSEA come from the germline V gene. CDR3 bases: TGCAGCGTTCTGGGCCACCAGGGGCGGGAGACCCAGTACTTC. The encoded protein is CSVLGHQGRETQYF.

The J gene is TRBJ2-7, the V gene TRBV5-1; 8 bases fit TRBD1. The trim removed 7 bases at V and 4 bases at J, leaving 13 bases unmatched. The CDR3 sequence is 15 residues long. Germline V gene data show CDR1 as SGHRS and CDR2 as YFSETQ. The CDR3 here is CASHPGQGPLYEQYF. In DNA, the CDR3 is TGCGCCAGCCATCCAGGACAGGGACCTTTATACGAGCAGTACTTC.

This clonotype was picked up a small number of times. The CDR3 loop is CASSEPSGTIQETQYF. The CDR3 DNA reads as TGCGCCAGCAGTGAGCCGAGTGGGACTATCCAAGAGACCCAGTACTTC. This chain uses TRBV10-2 with TRBJ2-5, with 7 bases fitting TRBD2. The V gene's germline CDR1 is WSHSY and CDR2 SAAADI. CDR3 length equals 16 residues. V shed 2 bases, J shed 1 base, and the junction held 7 bases outside the gene matches.

CDR3 in amino acids: CSARDGGQYSYEQYF. CDR3 DNA: TGCAGTGCTAGAGATGGGGGACAGTACTCCTACGAGCAGTACTTC. The V call is TRBV20-1, the J call TRBJ2-7; 7 bases align to TRBD1. Germline CDR1 is DFQATT and CDR2 is SNEGSKA (reference sequence). V lost 0 bases, J lost 0 bases, and 5 bases stayed unmatched. This CDR3 comprises 15 residues.

This clonotype was observed a few times. This chain uses TRBV10-3 with TRBJ2-3; 10 positions agree with TRBD2. The germline V gene has CDR1 ENHRY and CDR2 SYGVKD. The length of the CDR3 is 15 residues. The ends lost 6 bases at V and 6 bases at J; junction bases unmatched: 9. CDR3 amino acids: CAISGTSVVWDTQYF. CDR3 in DNA: TGTGCCATCAGCGGGACTAGCGTGGTTTGGGATACGCAGTATTTT.

V and J are TRBV12-3 or TRBV12-4 and TRBJ1-6; 10 bases map to TRBD1. The CDR3 is 16 amino acids. The V and J ends lost 6 bases and 4 bases, in that order; junction bases with no gene match: 6. The CDR3 sequence: CASSRGTGAYNSPLHF. CDR3 nucleotides: TGTGCCAGCAGCCGAGGGACAGGGGCTTATAATTCACCCCTCCACTTT.

This clonotype showed up just a few times. The chain employs TRBV20-1 and TRBJ2-7; D tentatively fits TRBD1 or TRBD2 (6 bases each). Looked up from germline, CDR1 is DFQATT and CDR2 is SNEGSKA (reference sequence). V was pared by 0 bases and J by 3 bases, with 12 bases between. There are 14 residues in the CDR3. The CDR3 DNA follows: TGCAGTGCTAGAGATAACGGAGGGGGCTACGAGCAGTACTTC. Translated: CSARDNGGGYEQYF.

The V and J genes are TRBV7-8 and TRBJ2-5; tentatively, D is TRBD2 (6 bases). Trimming pared 3 bases from V and 2 bases from J, leaving 16 bases between. CDR3 length equals 16 residues. Germline V gene data show CDR1 as SGHVS and CDR2 as FQNEAQ. The CDR3 is CASSFGRGIRQETQYF. Here the CDR3 DNA reads TGTGCCAGCAGCTTCGGGAGAGGGATAAGGCAAGAGACCCAGTACTTC.

This clonotype was counted only a few times. This sequence joins TRBV29-1 and TRBJ1-1, with 7 bases matching TRBD1. Germline CDR1 reads SQVTM; CDR2 reads ANQGSEA. The V and J ends lost 4 bases and 7 bases, in that order; junction bases with no gene match: 15. The CDR3 spans 15 residues. In nucleotides, the CDR3 is TGCAGCGTTGTAAGATGGGACAGCCAGAGAGTTGAAGCTTTCTTT. It translates to CSVVRWDSQRVEAFF.